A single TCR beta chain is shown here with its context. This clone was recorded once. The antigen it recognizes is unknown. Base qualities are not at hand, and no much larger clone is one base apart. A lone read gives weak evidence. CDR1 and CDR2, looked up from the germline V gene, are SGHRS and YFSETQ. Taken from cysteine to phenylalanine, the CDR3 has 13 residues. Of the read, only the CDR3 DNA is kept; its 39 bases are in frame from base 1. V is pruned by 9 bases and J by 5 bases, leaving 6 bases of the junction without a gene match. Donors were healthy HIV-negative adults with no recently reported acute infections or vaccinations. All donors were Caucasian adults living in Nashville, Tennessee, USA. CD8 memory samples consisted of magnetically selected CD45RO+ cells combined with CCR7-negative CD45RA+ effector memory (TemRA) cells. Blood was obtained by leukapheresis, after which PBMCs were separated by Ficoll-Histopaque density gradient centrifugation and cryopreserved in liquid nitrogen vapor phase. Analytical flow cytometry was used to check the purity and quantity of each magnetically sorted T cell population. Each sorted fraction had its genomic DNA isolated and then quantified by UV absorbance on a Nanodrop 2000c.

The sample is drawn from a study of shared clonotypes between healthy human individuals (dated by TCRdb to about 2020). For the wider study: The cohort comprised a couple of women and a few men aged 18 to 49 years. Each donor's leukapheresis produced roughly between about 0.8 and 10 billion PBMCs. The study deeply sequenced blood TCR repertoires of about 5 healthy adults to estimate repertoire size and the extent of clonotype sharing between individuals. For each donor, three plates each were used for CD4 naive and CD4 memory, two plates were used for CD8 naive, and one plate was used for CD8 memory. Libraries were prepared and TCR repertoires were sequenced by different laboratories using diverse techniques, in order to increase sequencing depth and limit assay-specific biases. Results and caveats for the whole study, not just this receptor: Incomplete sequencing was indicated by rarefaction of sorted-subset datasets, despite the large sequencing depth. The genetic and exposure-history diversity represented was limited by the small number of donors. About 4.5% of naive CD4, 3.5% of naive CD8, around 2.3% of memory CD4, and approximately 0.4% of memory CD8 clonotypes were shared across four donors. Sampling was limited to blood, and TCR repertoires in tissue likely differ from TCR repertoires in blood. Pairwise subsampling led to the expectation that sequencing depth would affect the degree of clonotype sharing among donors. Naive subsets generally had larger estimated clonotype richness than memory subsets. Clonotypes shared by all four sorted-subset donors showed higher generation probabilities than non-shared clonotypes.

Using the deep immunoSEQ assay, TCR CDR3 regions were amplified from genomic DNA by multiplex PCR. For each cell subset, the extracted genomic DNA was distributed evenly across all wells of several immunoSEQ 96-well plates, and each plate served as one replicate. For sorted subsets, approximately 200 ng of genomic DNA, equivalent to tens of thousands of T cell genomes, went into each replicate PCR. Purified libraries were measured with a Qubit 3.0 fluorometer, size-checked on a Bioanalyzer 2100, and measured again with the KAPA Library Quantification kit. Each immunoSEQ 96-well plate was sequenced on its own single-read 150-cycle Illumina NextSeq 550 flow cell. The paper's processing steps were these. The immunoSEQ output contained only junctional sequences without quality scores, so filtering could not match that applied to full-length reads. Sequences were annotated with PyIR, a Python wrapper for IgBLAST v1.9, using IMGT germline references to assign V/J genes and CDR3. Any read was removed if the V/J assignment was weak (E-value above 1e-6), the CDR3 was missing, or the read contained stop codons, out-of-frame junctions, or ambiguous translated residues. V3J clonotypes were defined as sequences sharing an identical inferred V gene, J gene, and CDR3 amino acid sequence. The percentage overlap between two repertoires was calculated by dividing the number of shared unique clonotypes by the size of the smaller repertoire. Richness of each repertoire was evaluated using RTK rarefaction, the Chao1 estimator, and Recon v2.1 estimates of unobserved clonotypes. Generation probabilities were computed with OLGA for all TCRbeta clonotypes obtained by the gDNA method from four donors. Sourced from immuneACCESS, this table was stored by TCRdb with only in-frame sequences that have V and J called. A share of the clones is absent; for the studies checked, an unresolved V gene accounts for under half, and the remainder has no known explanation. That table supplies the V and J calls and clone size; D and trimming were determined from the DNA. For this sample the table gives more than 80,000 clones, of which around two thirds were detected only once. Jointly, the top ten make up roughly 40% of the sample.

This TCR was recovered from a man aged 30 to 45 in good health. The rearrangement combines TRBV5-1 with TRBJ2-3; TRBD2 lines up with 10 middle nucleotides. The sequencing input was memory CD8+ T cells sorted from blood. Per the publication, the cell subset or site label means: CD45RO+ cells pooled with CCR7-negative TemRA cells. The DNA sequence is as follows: TGCGCCAAACAGCGGGAGGGCCGAGATACGCAGTATTTT. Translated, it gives CAKQREGRDTQYF.